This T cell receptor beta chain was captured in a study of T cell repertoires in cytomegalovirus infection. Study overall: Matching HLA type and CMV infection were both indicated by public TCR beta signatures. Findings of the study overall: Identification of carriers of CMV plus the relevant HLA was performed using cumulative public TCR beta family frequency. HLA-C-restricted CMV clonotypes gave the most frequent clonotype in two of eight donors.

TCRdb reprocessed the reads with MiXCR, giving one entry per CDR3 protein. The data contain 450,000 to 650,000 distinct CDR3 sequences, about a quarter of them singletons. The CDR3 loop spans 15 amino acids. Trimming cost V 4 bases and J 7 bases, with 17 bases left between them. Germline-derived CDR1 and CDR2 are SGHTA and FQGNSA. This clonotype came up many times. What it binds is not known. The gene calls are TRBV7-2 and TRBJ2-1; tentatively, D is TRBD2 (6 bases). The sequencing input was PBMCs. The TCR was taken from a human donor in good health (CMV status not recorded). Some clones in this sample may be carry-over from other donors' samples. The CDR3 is CASSYYRGSQNEQFF. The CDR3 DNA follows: TGTGCCAGCAGCTACTACCGGGGGAGTCAAAATGAGCAGTTCTTC.